These 11 T cell receptor beta chains share one sample of origin, sequenced in a study of blood T cell repertoires in COVID-19. Here immunoSEQ multiplex PCR was the method, and the copy in TCRdb shows in-frame clones only, minus some. The repertoire holds 250,000 to 400,000 clones, roughly nine tenths seen once, with roughly 2.9% in the top ten. The sequencing input was peripheral blood. The receptors were sampled from a woman aged 25 to 45 with COVID-19, enrolled during active disease.

V usage is TRBV29-1 and J usage is TRBJ1-5; possible D gene TRBD1, 6 bases. The CDR3 is 13 amino acids. V was cut by 5 bases and J by 3 bases, with 11 bases left in between. Germline V lookup: CDR1 SQVTM, CDR2 ANQGSEA. CDR3 sequence: CSVQDSYNQPQHF. In DNA, the CDR3 is TGCAGCGTTCAGGACAGCTACAATCAGCCCCAGCATTTT.

The chain is built from TRBV29-1 and TRBJ2-2; 7 nucleotides agree with TRBD2. Germline V gene lookup returns CDR1 SQVTM and CDR2 ANQGSEA. J gave up 5 bases and V 6 bases, and 15 bases lay outside the gene matches. The CDR3 length is 16 residues. CDR3 residues: CSVSNVGGLRTGELFF. CDR3 DNA: TGCAGCGTCTCTAACGTGGGGGGACTACGGACCGGGGAGCTGTTTTTT.

There are a few counts of this clone. The chain joins TRBV2 to TRBJ2-2; D perhaps matches TRBD2 (6 bases). This CDR3 spans 15 amino acids. CDR1 and CDR2 (germline): SNHLY, FYNNEI. Trimming removed 6 bases from V and 5 bases from J, with 16 bases in between. CDR3 residues: CASSLTGVGTGELFF. DNA of the CDR3: TGTGCCAGCAGCTTGACGGGAGTGGGGACCGGGGAGCTGTTTTTT. Variable domain in full (rest from reference TRBV2 and TRBJ2-2): EPEVTQTPSHQVTQMGQEVILRCVPISNHLYFYWYRQILGQKVEFLVSFYNNEISEKSEIFDDQFSVERPDGSNFTLKIRSTKLEDSAMYFCASSLTGVGTGELFFGEGSRLTVL.

The CDR3 is CASSEQTQHF. The CDR3 DNA follows: TGTGCCAGCAGTGAACAGACCCAGCATTTT. The chain recombines TRBV6-1 with TRBJ1-5; D gene unclear. Germline-derived CDR1 and CDR2 are MNHNS and SASEGT. This CDR3 region has 10 residues. V was pared by 2 bases and J by 11 bases, with 4 bases between.

This chain links TRBV9 with TRBJ2-7, with TRBD2 matching over 7 bases. V lost 4 bases, J lost 2 bases, and 6 bases stayed unmatched. This CDR3 comprises 14 residues. The V gene's germline CDR1 is SGDLS and CDR2 YYNGEE. As DNA, the CDR3 is TGTGCCAGCAGCAAGACCGGGACTACCTACGAGCAGTACTTC. It specifies CASSKTGTTYEQYF.

The rearrangement uses TRBV3-1 (or the pseudogene TRBV3-2) and TRBJ2-2; TRBD2 agrees at 12 bases. Trimming took 1 base from V and 2 from J; bases not matched to a gene: 8. The CDR3 contains 19 residues. Germline assignment: CDR1 LGHDT and CDR2 YNNKEL (reference sequence). CDR3 sequence reads: CASSQGLAGAVGNTGELFF. The CDR3 DNA follows: TGTGCCAGCAGCCAAGGACTAGCGGGAGCCGTGGGAAACACCGGGGAGCTGTTTTTT.

This clone was found a few times. This rearrangement joins TRBV3-1 (or the pseudogene TRBV3-2) to TRBJ1-5; D unresolved. The CDR3 runs to 13 residues. CDR1 is LGHDT, CDR2 YNNKEL, per germline (reference sequence). V lost 4 bases and J 7 bases, leaving 11 bases between the germline ends. This chain's CDR3 is CASSPGGSQPQHF. CDR3 nucleotides: TGTGCCAGCAGCCCGGGTGGAAGCCAGCCCCAGCATTTT.

The rearrangement uses TRBV28 and TRBJ1-3, with 10 bases fitting TRBD1. The germline V gene encodes CDR1 MDHEN and CDR2 SYDVKM. This CDR3 is built from 16 residues. The trim removed 9 bases at V and 3 bases at J, leaving 11 bases unmatched. Written as DNA, the CDR3 is TGTGCCAGTGCGAGCCCGGGACAGGGGCGTGGAAACACCATATATTTT. This translates into CASASPGQGRGNTIYF.

The CDR3 sequence is CASSIGADRGETQYF. DNA of the CDR3: TGTGCCAGTAGTATCGGGGCTGACAGGGGAGAGACCCAGTACTTC. The V and J genes are TRBV19 and TRBJ2-5; 8 bases map to TRBD1. The V segment lost 3 bases and the J segment 4 bases; nucleotides outside the gene matches: 7. This CDR3 has 15 amino acids. Germline V gene sequence: CDR1 LNHDA, CDR2 SQIVND (reference sequence).

The chain employs TRBV3-1 (or the pseudogene TRBV3-2) and TRBJ2-1, with D perhaps TRBD1 (6 bases). CDR3 size: 14 residues. Looked up from germline, CDR1 is LGHDT and CDR2 is YNNKEL (reference sequence). Trimming pared 9 bases from V and 2 bases from J, leaving 14 bases between. CDR3 protein: CASQVAGAYNEQFF. CDR3 nucleotides: TGTGCCAGTCAGGTGGCAGGGGCCTACAATGAGCAGTTCTTC.

The chain has TRBV5-1 and TRBJ1-1; TRBD1 matches at 10 bases. The CDR3 runs to 15 residues. The germline CDR1 and CDR2 sequences are SGHRS and YFSETQ. The trim removed 2 bases at V and 1 base at J, leaving 2 bases unmatched. CDR3 sequence: CASSLGTGANTEAFF. The DNA of the CDR3 is TGCGCCAGCAGCTTAGGGACAGGGGCGAACACTGAAGCTTTCTTT.